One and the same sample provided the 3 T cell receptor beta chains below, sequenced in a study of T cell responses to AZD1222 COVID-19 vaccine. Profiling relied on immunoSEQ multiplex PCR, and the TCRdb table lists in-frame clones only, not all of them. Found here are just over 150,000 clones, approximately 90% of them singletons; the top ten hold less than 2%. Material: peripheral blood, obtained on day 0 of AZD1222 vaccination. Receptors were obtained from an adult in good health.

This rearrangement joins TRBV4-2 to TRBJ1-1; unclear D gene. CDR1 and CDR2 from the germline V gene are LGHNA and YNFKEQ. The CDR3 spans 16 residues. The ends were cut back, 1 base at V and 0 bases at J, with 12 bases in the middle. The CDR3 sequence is CASSQAEGEVNTEAFF. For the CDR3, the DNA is TGTGCCAGCAGCCAAGCGGAGGGCGAGGTGAACACTGAAGCTTTCTTT.

As DNA, the CDR3 is TGCGCCAGCATTCTCGGGAGGGGGGGAGAGACCCAGTACTTC. Its protein product is CASILGRGGETQYF. J is TRBJ2-5 and V is TRBV10-2; 8 positions match TRBD2. This CDR3 region has 14 residues. V gave up 7 bases and J gave up 4 bases; unmatched junction bases: 8. CDR1 and CDR2 (germline): WSHSY, SAAADI.

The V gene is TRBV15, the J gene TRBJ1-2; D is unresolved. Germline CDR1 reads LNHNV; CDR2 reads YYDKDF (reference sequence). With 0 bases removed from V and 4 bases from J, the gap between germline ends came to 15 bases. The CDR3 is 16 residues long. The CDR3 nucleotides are TGTGCCACCAGCAGAGAAATGGCCATACCTATCTATGGCTACACCTTC. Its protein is CATSREMAIPIYGYTF.